The table lists the clone carrying this TCR beta chain with a few counts. Its antigen is unknown. This specimen belongs to a study of T-cell memory formation after mild COVID-19. Study summary: For the most part, TCR clusters were specific to one donor.

One entry per CDR3 protein results from TCRdb running MiXCR on the 5' RACE reads. The sample yields some 410,000 distinct CDR3 sequences, less than 25% seen once. The V and J ends lost 3 bases and 4 bases, in that order; junction bases with no gene match: 4. The CDR3 covers 15 residues. Germline CDR1 SGHTA, CDR2 FQGTGA. Whole-study findings and limits: Within pre-infection memory, some responding clones were found, suggesting cross-reactive memory joined. Later expanders leaned CD4+, whereas day 15 to 85 contracting clones were balanced CD4/CD8.

The chain recombines TRBV7-3 with TRBJ1-3, with 9 bases fitting TRBD1. Sequencing was performed on PBMCs or a T cell subset sorted from them (not recorded which). The source of this sequence is an adult woman who had mild COVID-19 (a few samples of this study predate the infection). Cell type and time point are not known. Here the CDR3 DNA reads TGTGCCAGCAGCTTGGACAGGGGAAGGGGAAACACCATATATTTT. It is translated as CASSLDRGRGNTIYF. The full variable domain, its missing parts supplied by reference TRBV7-3 and TRBJ1-3, is GAGVSQTPSNKVTEKGKYVELRCDPISGHTALYWYRQSLGQGPEFLIYFQGTGAADDSGLPNDRFFAVRPEGSVSTLKIQRTERGDSAVYLCASSLDRGRGNTIYFGEGSWLTVV.